These 3 T cell receptor beta chains originate from one sample sequenced in a study of blood T cell repertoires in COVID-19. Libraries were prepared by immunoSEQ multiplex PCR; TCRdb keeps only in-frame clonotypes and omits some of them. The sample yields roughly 90,000 clones, around 86% seen once. The sequenced sample was peripheral blood. All receptors derive from a human donor in a cohort sampled during active COVID-19.

V and J are TRBV9 and TRBJ1-2, with TRBD1 matching 8 bases. CDR1 and CDR2 (germline): SGDLS, YYNGEE. The CDR3 runs to 15 residues. V was pared by 0 bases and J by 7 bases, with 8 bases of the junction left unmatched. CDR3 in amino acids: CASSVAGQGASGYTF. The CDR3 DNA reads TGTGCCAGCAGCGTAGCAGGTCAGGGGGCGAGTGGCTACACCTTC.

V usage is TRBV2 and J usage is TRBJ1-3, with 7 bases identical to TRBD1. The CDR3 spans 15 residues. Losses at the gene ends were 6 bases for V and 3 bases for J; bases not matched to a gene: 8. From germline, CDR1 is SNHLY and CDR2 FYNNEI. CDR3: CASRGTVVYGNTIYF. The CDR3 nucleotides are TGTGCCAGCAGAGGGACAGTAGTATATGGAAACACCATATATTTT.

This chain joins TRBV2 and TRBJ1-1; 7 nucleotides match TRBD1. The CDR3 is 14 amino acids. Germline assignment: CDR1 SNHLY and CDR2 FYNNEI. V gave up 6 bases and J gave up 6 bases; unmatched junction bases: 10. CDR3 bases: TGTGCCAGCAGGGGGGACAGTGAATTGGCTGAAGCTTTCTTT. Translating it yields CASRGDSELAEAFF. Full variable domain (outside the CDR3, taken from reference TRBV2 and TRBJ1-1): EPEVTQTPSHQVTQMGQEVILRCVPISNHLYFYWYRQILGQKVEFLVSFYNNEISEKSEIFDDQFSVERPDGSNFTLKIRSTKLEDSAMYFCASRGDSELAEAFFGQGTRLTVV.